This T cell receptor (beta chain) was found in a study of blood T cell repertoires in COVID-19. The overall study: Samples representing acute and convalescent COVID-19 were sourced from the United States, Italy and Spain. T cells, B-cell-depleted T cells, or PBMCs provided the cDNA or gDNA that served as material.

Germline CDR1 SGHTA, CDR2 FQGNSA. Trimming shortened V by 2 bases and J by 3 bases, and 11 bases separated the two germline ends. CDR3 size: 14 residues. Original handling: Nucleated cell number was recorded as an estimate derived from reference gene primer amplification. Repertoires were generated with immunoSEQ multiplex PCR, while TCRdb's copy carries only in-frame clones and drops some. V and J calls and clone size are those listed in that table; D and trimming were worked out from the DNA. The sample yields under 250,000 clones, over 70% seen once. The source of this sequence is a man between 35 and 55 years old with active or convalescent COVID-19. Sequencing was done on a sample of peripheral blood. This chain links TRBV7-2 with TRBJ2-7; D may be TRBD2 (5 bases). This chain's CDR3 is CASSLSSGSYEQYF. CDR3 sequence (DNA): TGTGCCAGCAGCTTATCCAGCGGTAGCTACGAGCAGTACTTC.